Following are 16 T cell receptor beta chains from one sample sequenced in a study of blood T cells in healthy people across ages. Alongside a J-beta primer mix, a sample-barcoded 5' primer served in a second PCR lasting about 7 to 12 cycles. TCRdb used MiXCR to reprocess the 5' RACE reads, holding one entry per CDR3 protein. Of 1.5 million to 2 million distinct CDR3 sequences listed, around half are singletons. The sequenced material came from blood. The source is a woman aged 35 to 49 in good health.

The genes are TRBV28 and TRBJ2-7; D might be TRBD2 (6 bases). The V end lost 7 bases, the J end lost 3 bases, and 10 bases lay between the germline ends. The CDR3 loop spans 12 amino acids. CDR1 and CDR2 from the germline V gene are MDHEN and SYDVKM. The CDR3 loop is CASTLTSYEQYF. The CDR3 bases are TGTGCCAGCACTTTGACTAGCTACGAGCAGTACTTC.

CDR3 protein: CASSYGGPGETQYF. CDR3 sequence (DNA): TGTGCCAGCAGTTACGGGGGGCCTGGAGAGACCCAGTACTTC. V gene TRBV6-2 or TRBV6-3 combines with J gene TRBJ2-5; D may be TRBD1 or TRBD2 (6 bases each). CDR3 length: 14 amino acids. Looked up from germline, CDR1 is MNHEY and CDR2 is SVGEGT. V was cut by 2 bases and J by 4 bases, with 11 bases left in between.

The chain employs TRBV20-1 and TRBJ2-5; 9 bases are shared with TRBD2. Trimming took 2 bases from V and 1 from J; bases not matched to a gene: 2. Germline V gene lookup returns CDR1 DFQATT and CDR2 SNEGSKA (reference sequence). The CDR3 loop spans 14 amino acids. The CDR3 spells CSARLRGGQETQYF. Here the CDR3 DNA reads TGCAGTGCTAGACTGCGGGGGGGCCAAGAGACCCAGTACTTC.

This rearrangement joins TRBV6-2 or TRBV6-3 to TRBJ2-1; 8 bases are a match to TRBD2. The CDR3 is 19 amino acids. With 8 bases clipped from V and 0 bases from J, the junction kept 18 bases outside the gene matches. Germline assignment: CDR1 MNHEY and CDR2 SVGEGT. CDR3 nucleotide sequence: TGTGCCAGCGCCCTATTCAGGGGATTAGCGGGAAGCTCCTACAATGAGCAGTTCTTC. This translates into CASALFRGLAGSSYNEQFF.

The J gene is TRBJ2-1, the V gene TRBV6-1; either TRBD1 or TRBD2 may fit D (5 bases each). The CDR3 covers 12 residues. The germline gives CDR1 MNHNS, CDR2 SASEGT. Trimming left V 11 bases short and J 6 bases short, with 14 bases between. This CDR3 reads CAGGRGANEQFF. CDR3 in DNA: TGTGCCGGTGGGAGAGGGGCCAATGAGCAGTTCTTC.

This clonotype was observed a few times. The chain joins TRBV27 to TRBJ2-3, with a possible D match to TRBD2 (7 bases). The CDR3 has 16 residues. The V end was cut by 2 bases, the J end by 4 bases, with 16 bases between. Germline V CDR1 and CDR2: MNHEY, SMNVEV (reference sequence). In nucleotides, the CDR3 is TGTGCCAGCAGTTTACTGTCGGGGGGCGTCGCAGATACGCAGTATTTT. Its translation is CASSLLSGGVADTQYF.

This chain connects TRBV28 to TRBJ2-7, with TRBD1 as a possible D gene (5 bases). The end of the DNA aligns better with TRBJ2-5, so the J call may be wrong. Germline CDR1 and CDR2: MDHEN and SYDVKM. This CDR3 region has 13 residues. CDR3 loop: CASSFRRVETQYF. For the CDR3, the DNA is TGTGCCAGCAGTTTCCGCAGGGTCGAGACCCAGTACTTC.

As regards this clonotype: One junction end disagrees with the germline gene, perhaps due to a read error. The V gene is TRBV28, the J gene TRBJ2-7; TRBD1 matches at 12 bases. The CDR3 runs 18 residues. Per germline, CDR1 MDHEN and CDR2 SYDVKM. The CDR3 protein is CASNTPGQGAVISYGQYF. CDR3 coding DNA: TGTGCCAGCAATACACCGGGACAGGGGGCGGTCATCTCCTACGGGCAGTACTTC.

The chain is built from TRBV27 and TRBJ1-6; TRBD1 might be the D (6 bases). Germline values: CDR1 MNHEY, CDR2 SMNVEV (reference sequence). Deletions cut 5 bases from V and 7 bases from J, with 12 bases between. There are 14 residues in the CDR3. Written as DNA, the CDR3 is TGTGCCAGCAGTACCCTGGACAGCAATTCACCCCTCCACTTT. It yields the protein CASSTLDSNSPLHF.

This clonotype was counted between two and nine times. The chain recombines TRBV7-9 with TRBJ2-4; D is perhaps TRBD1 (6 bases). The V gene lost 5 bases and the J gene lost 13 bases, with 15 bases spanning the gap. Germline CDR1 SEHNR, CDR2 FQNEAQ (reference sequence). CDR3 size: 12 residues. The CDR3 DNA is TGTGCCAGCAGCCACGGGACATGGGAGCAGTACTTC. Amino acids: CASSHGTWEQYF.

The V and J genes are TRBV5-1 and TRBJ1-2; 8 bases are a match to TRBD1. CDR1 is SGHRS, CDR2 YFSETQ, per germline. The length of the CDR3 is 14 residues. Unmatched junction bases numbered 7, after V lost 4 bases and J lost 5 bases. The CDR3 coding sequence is TGCGCCAGCAGCGACAGGGGCCAAGGGTATGGCTACACCTTC. This sequence encodes CASSDRGQGYGYTF.

This clonotype has more than one count but fewer than ten. The chain links TRBV4-1 to TRBJ1-4; 10 nucleotides line up with TRBD1. J gave up 7 bases and V 2 bases, and 7 bases lay outside the gene matches. The CDR3 has 16 residues. CDR1 is MGHRA, CDR2 YSYEKL, per germline. The CDR3 region is CASSQLQTGGSEKLFF. DNA of the CDR3: TGCGCCAGCAGCCAACTTCAGACAGGGGGCTCTGAAAAACTGTTTTTT.

This clonotype appeared a few times. V and J are TRBV12-3 or TRBV12-4 and TRBJ2-7; possibly TRBD1 for D (6 bases). The V end was cut by 5 bases, the J end by 7 bases, with 18 bases between. CDR3 length equals 14 residues. The CDR3 region has the DNA TGTGCCAGCAGTCCCCCGGGACACTACAATGAGCAGTACTTC. Translation gives CASSPPGHYNEQYF.

The rearrangement joins TRBV4-3 to TRBJ2-5, with D uncertain. The CDR3 has 15 amino acids. CDR1 LGHNA and CDR2 YSLEER come from the germline V gene. Trimming shortened V by 0 bases and J by 5 bases, and 13 bases separated the two germline ends. The CDR3, as DNA: TGCGCCAGCAGCCAAGATCGATCCACGGGTGAGACCCAGTACTTC. Translating it yields CASSQDRSTGETQYF.

The J gene is TRBJ2-7, the V gene TRBV7-6; TRBD2 aligns across 8 bases. The J segment lost 4 bases and the V segment lost 1 base, leaving 9 bases of the junction unmatched. The germline gives CDR1 SGHVS, CDR2 FNYEAQ. The CDR3 spans 16 residues. CDR3 residues: CASSLGPDSGVYEQYF. CDR3 sequence (DNA): TGTGCCAGCAGCTTAGGGCCTGATAGCGGGGTTTACGAGCAGTACTTC.

The chain uses TRBV7-2 and TRBJ1-6; D not certain. V lost 1 base to trimming and J lost 16 bases, with 14 bases between them. CDR1 SGHTA and CDR2 FQGNSA come from the germline V gene. The CDR3 consists of 13 residues. CDR3 residues: CASSLVAPTELHF. CDR3 coding DNA: TGTGCCAGCAGCTTAGTCGCTCCAACGGAGCTCCACTTT.